The sequence of this T cell receptor (beta chain) was determined in a study of OX40 agonist ivuxolimab in advanced cancers. Enrollment shut out patients with autoimmune disease history or systemic immunosuppression. Sequenced by immunoSEQ multiplex PCR; TCRdb stores in-frame clones only, minus some. The sample has about 86,000 clones; 70% to 90% are singletons. The CDR3 runs to 15 residues. V was clipped by 6 bases and J by 0 bases; unmatched bases: 5. The V gene's germline CDR1 is MNHEY and CDR2 SMNVEV (reference sequence). This sample comprised CD4+ or CD8+ T cells sorted from blood, obtained in a trial of the OX40 agonist ivuxolimab. The chain couples TRBV27 to TRBJ2-7; 10 positions agree with TRBD1. This TCR was recovered from an adult with an advanced solid tumor such as melanoma, head and neck, liver or kidney cancer. The chain's CDR3 is CASRRQGASSYEQYF. The CDR3 DNA follows: TGTGCCAGCAGGAGACAGGGGGCTTCCTCCTACGAGCAGTACTTC.